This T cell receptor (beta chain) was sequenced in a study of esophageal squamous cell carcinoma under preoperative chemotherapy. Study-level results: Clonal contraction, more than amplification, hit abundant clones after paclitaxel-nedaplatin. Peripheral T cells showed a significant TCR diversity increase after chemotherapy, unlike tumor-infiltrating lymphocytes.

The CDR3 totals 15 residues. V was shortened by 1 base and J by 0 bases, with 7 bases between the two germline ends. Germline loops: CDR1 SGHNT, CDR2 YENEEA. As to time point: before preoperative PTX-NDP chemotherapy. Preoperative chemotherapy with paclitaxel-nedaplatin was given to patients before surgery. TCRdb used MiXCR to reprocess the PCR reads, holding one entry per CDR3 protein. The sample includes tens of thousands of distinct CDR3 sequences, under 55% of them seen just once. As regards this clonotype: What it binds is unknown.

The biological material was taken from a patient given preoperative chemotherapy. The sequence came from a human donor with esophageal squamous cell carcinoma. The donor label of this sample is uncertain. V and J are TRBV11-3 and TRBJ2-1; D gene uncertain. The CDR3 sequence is CASSLGLSSYNEQFF. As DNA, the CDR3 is TGTGCCAGCAGCTTAGGCCTGAGCTCCTACAATGAGCAGTTCTTC.